Following are 13 T cell receptor beta chains from one sample sequenced in a study of blood T cell repertoires in COVID-19. Assay used: immunoSEQ multiplex PCR; TCRdb lists only in-frame clones, some missing. The sample contains 300,000 to 400,000 clones, approximately 88% of which appear only once. The sequenced sample was PBMCs or T cells enriched from blood (not recorded which). The receptor source for this set is a man between 25 and 39 years old who had recovered from COVID-19.

As for this clone: In the same sample, other DNA sequences code for this CDR3. The gene calls are TRBV9 and TRBJ2-7; no clear D. The CDR3 loop spans 16 amino acids. CDR1 and CDR2 from the germline V gene are SGDLS and YYNGEE. V dropped 0 bases and J dropped 3 bases, with 16 bases sitting between them. This chain's CDR3 is CASSVGVGLGGYEQYF. Written as DNA, the CDR3 is TGTGCCAGCAGCGTAGGTGTAGGCCTAGGTGGCTACGAGCAGTACTTC.

This chain's CDR3 is CATSDLLAGTGDLETQYF. The CDR3 DNA reads TGTGCCACCAGTGATTTGCTTGCCGGGACAGGGGATTTGGAGACCCAGTACTTC. This sequence joins TRBV24-1 and TRBJ2-5; 10 bases are shared with TRBD1. Germline-derived CDR1 and CDR2 are KGHDR and SFDVKD. The CDR3 has 18 amino acids. V was pared by 0 bases and J by 5 bases, with 11 bases of the junction left unmatched.

This clone was observed a single time. The chain joins TRBV27 to TRBJ1-4; D not certain. This CDR3 region has 12 residues. V was shortened by 4 bases and J by 10 bases, with 10 bases between the two germline ends. Germline V lookup: CDR1 MNHEY, CDR2 SMNVEV (reference sequence). CDR3 region: CASSSPPGKLFF. CDR3 nucleotides: TGTGCCAGCAGTTCCCCCCCGGGAAAACTGTTTTTT.

V and J are TRBV25-1 and TRBJ1-1; 10 nucleotides match TRBD1. The trim removed 4 bases at V and 4 bases at J, leaving 6 bases unmatched. The CDR3 has 15 amino acids. The V gene's germline CDR1 is MGHDK and CDR2 SYGVNS. This chain's CDR3 is CASSADRGRTTEAFF. In DNA form, the CDR3 reads TGTGCCAGCAGTGCCGACAGGGGGCGTACCACTGAAGCTTTCTTT.

V is TRBV28 and J is TRBJ2-1; tentatively, D is TRBD2 (6 bases). Per the germline V gene, CDR1 is MDHEN and CDR2 is SYDVKM. The CDR3 extends over 14 amino acids. Trimming took 8 bases from V and 1 from J, leaving 12 bases between them. DNA for the CDR3: TGTGCCAGCTGTCGGGGGATTTCCTACAATGAGCAGTTCTTC. Amino acids: CASCRGISYNEQFF.

This clone was counted a few times. The rearrangement joins TRBV4-2 to TRBJ1-1, with 7 bases identical to TRBD1. The germline gives CDR1 LGHNA, CDR2 YNFKEQ. Unmatched junction bases numbered 8, after V lost 4 bases and J lost 6 bases. CDR3 size: 14 residues. CDR3 in DNA: TGTGCCAGCAGCCGGAAGGGACAGATACCTGAAGCTTTCTTT. Amino acids: CASSRKGQIPEAFF.

The chain uses TRBV7-6 and TRBJ2-2; 8 bases are a match to TRBD1. The CDR3 has 19 amino acids. With 0 bases clipped from V and 5 bases from J, the junction kept 14 bases outside the gene matches. Germline loops: CDR1 SGHVS, CDR2 FNYEAQ. The CDR3 loop is CASSLAPPTTGGVTGELFF. The DNA of the CDR3 is TGTGCCAGCAGCTTAGCTCCCCCCACTACAGGGGGTGTAACCGGGGAGCTGTTTTTT.

The chain has TRBV13 and TRBJ1-3, with D tentatively TRBD1 (6 bases). This CDR3 contains 17 residues. Trimming cost V 4 bases and J 2 bases, with 18 bases left between them. The germline gives CDR1 PRHDT, CDR2 FYEKMQ (reference sequence). CDR3 in amino acids: CASSSLGRGSAGNTIYF. CDR3 sequence (DNA): TGTGCCAGCAGCTCATTAGGCAGGGGATCAGCTGGAAACACCATATATTTT.

The V call is TRBV19, the J call TRBJ1-4; D perhaps matches TRBD1 (6 bases). Germline lookup yields CDR1 LNHDA and CDR2 SQIVND (reference sequence). V lost 6 bases and J 2 bases, leaving 13 bases between the germline ends. CDR3 length: 15 residues. CDR3 protein: CASSKTGYTNEKLFF. CDR3 coding DNA: TGTGCCAGTAGCAAAACAGGGTATACTAATGAAAAACTGTTTTTT. The full variable domain, with the rest looked up from reference TRBV19 and TRBJ1-4, is DGGITQSPKYLFRKEGQNVTLSCEQNLNHDAMYWYRQDPGQGLRLIYYSQIVNDFQKGDIAEGYSVSREKKESFPLTVTSAQKNPTAFYLCASSKTGYTNEKLFFGSGTQLSVL.

Only a few counts were recorded for this clone. CDR3 residues: CASSLISGGSHTGELFF. CDR3 DNA sequence: TGTGCCAGCAGCTTAATTAGCGGGGGGTCACACACCGGGGAGCTGTTTTTT. The chain is built from TRBV7-3 and TRBJ2-2; 10 nucleotides match TRBD2. This CDR3 contains 17 residues. Germline lookup yields CDR1 SGHTA and CDR2 FQGTGA. With 1 base clipped from V and 3 bases from J, the junction kept 5 bases outside the gene matches.

This clone has only one observation. CDR3 bases: TGTGCCTGGGGTCAGGGGTCGTCTAATGAAAAACTGTTTTTT. Residues: CAWGQGSSNEKLFF. V and J are TRBV30 and TRBJ1-4; tentatively, D is TRBD1 (6 bases). The germline CDR1 and CDR2 sequences are GTSNPN and SVGIG (reference sequence). V dropped 5 bases and J dropped 3 bases, with 13 bases sitting between them. This CDR3 spans 14 amino acids.

The gene calls are TRBV27 and TRBJ2-3; D uncertain. V lost 1 base to trimming and J lost 2 bases, with 10 bases between them. Germline-derived CDR1 and CDR2 are MNHEY and SMNVEV (reference sequence). The CDR3 sequence is 15 residues long. CDR3 coding DNA: TGTGCCAGCAGTTTATGGGCTGGGTACACAGATACGCAGTATTTT. Its translation: CASSLWAGYTDTQYF.

The chain couples TRBV28 to TRBJ2-2, with a possible D match to TRBD2 (6 bases). The CDR3 contains 16 residues. The V end was cut by 6 bases, the J end by 5 bases, with 19 bases between. Germline V lookup: CDR1 MDHEN, CDR2 SYDVKM. The CDR3 sequence: CASSRAGRIRTGELFF. The CDR3 DNA reads TGTGCCAGCAGCCGAGCCGGGAGAATCAGGACCGGGGAGCTGTTTTTT.